Following are 25 T cell receptor beta chains from one sample sequenced in a study of blood T cell repertoires in COVID-19 (TCRdb year 2020). Receptors were amplified or captured by the immunoSEQ multiplex PCR assay. TCRdb re-hosts the immuneACCESS table, in-frame sequences only. Its copies lack some clones; in the studies checked, an unresolved V gene accounts for under half of them, and the cause for the rest is not known. For this sample there are about 160,000 clones; about 88% appear just once. The ten largest clonotypes hold around 8.1% of the sample. Sequencing was performed on peripheral blood. Every receptor here comes from a woman aged 55 to 70 with COVID-19, enrolled during active disease.

This chain connects TRBV28 to TRBJ1-1, with a possible D match to TRBD1 (6 bases). V was pared by 10 bases and J by 1 base, with 16 bases between. The CDR3 is 14 amino acids. Germline loops: CDR1 MDHEN, CDR2 SYDVKM. CDR3 protein: CATGLGTSNTEAFF. In DNA, the CDR3 is TGTGCCACCGGGTTGGGGACATCGAACACTGAAGCTTTCTTT.

This chain joins TRBV24-1 and TRBJ2-5; 7 nucleotides match TRBD2. The V gene end was trimmed by 3 bases and the J gene end by 4 bases; junction bases not matched to a gene: 13. This CDR3 contains 17 residues. The germline CDR1 and CDR2 sequences are KGHDR and SFDVKD. CDR3 residues: CATSDPVGGTGGETQYF. CDR3 nucleotides: TGTGCCACCAGTGATCCCGTGGGAGGGACGGGGGGAGAGACCCAGTACTTC.

The V and J genes are TRBV11-3 and TRBJ2-5; TRBD2 matches 12 bases. Germline V lookup: CDR1 SGHNT, CDR2 YENEEA. The CDR3 extends over 17 amino acids. J was trimmed by 4 bases and V by 1 base; bases with no gene match: 7. The chain's CDR3 is CASSLVMSTSGGETQYF. Here the CDR3 DNA reads TGTGCCAGCAGCTTAGTTATGTCGACTAGCGGGGGAGAGACCCAGTACTTC.

This sequence joins TRBV6-1 and TRBJ2-6; possible D gene TRBD2, 6 bases. CDR1 and CDR2 from the germline V gene are MNHNS and SASEGT. V lost 3 bases and J lost 2, with 11 bases in between. The CDR3 totals 16 residues. DNA of the CDR3: TGTGCCAGCAGTGAGCAGGGACTGCCTGGGGCCAACGTCCTGACTTTC. Encoded protein: CASSEQGLPGANVLTF.

The chain links TRBV4-1 to TRBJ1-3, with D perhaps matching TRBD1 (6 bases). Per germline, CDR1 MGHRA and CDR2 YSYEKL. This CDR3 is 13 amino acids long. The V end was cut by 4 bases, the J end by 5 bases, with 9 bases between. This CDR3 is CASSPDRRNTIYF. The CDR3 DNA sequence: TGCGCCAGCAGCCCGGACAGAAGAAACACCATATATTTT.

J is TRBJ1-1 and V is TRBV11-3; 7 bases line up with TRBD1. CDR3 size: 15 residues. The germline CDR1 and CDR2 sequences are SGHNT and YENEEA. Trimming removed 5 bases from V and 4 bases from J; junction bases left unmatched: 10. DNA for the CDR3: TGTGCCAGCAGCCACTCGACAGGGTCGGGCACTGAAGCTTTCTTT. Translating gives CASSHSTGSGTEAFF.

The chain uses TRBV18 and TRBJ2-5, with 9 bases that match TRBD1. Germline V gives CDR1 KGHSH, CDR2 LQKENI. Trimming took 4 bases from V and 5 from J; bases not matched to a gene: 20. This CDR3 contains 19 residues. The CDR3 here is CASSLKRSPGQGSLETQYF. The CDR3 DNA reads TGTGCCAGCTCACTAAAGCGGTCTCCGGGACAGGGTTCATTGGAGACCCAGTACTTC.

V and J are TRBV5-1 and TRBJ2-1; TRBD2 matches 7 bases. The V and J ends lost 4 bases and 9 bases, in that order; junction bases with no gene match: 13. This CDR3 has 15 residues. CDR1 is SGHRS, CDR2 YFSETQ, per germline. CDR3 in amino acids: CASSMGQTSLPEQFF. Here the CDR3 DNA reads TGCGCCAGCAGCATGGGCCAGACTAGCTTGCCTGAGCAGTTCTTC.

J is TRBJ1-1 and V is TRBV25-1; possibly TRBD1 for D (5 bases). The CDR3 sequence is 13 residues long. Deletions cut 7 bases from V and 6 bases from J, with 15 bases between. The germline CDR1 and CDR2 sequences are MGHDK and SYGVNS. This CDR3 reads CASKRGGWPEAFF. The CDR3 DNA sequence: TGTGCCAGCAAACGGGGGGGTTGGCCTGAAGCTTTCTTT.

The chain is built from TRBV27 and TRBJ1-6, with a tentative D call TRBD1 (5 bases). V lost 3 bases and J 10 bases, leaving 19 bases between the germline ends. CDR1 MNHEY and CDR2 SMNVEV come from the germline V gene (reference sequence). The CDR3 length is 16 residues. The CDR3 sequence is CASSFSGGGMGSPLHF. In DNA form, the CDR3 reads TGTGCCAGCAGTTTCTCGGGGGGGGGTATGGGGTCACCCCTCCACTTT.

The CDR3: CASSLLRGGSTDTQYF. For the CDR3, the DNA is TGCGCCAGCAGCTTGCTGCGGGGGGGTAGCACAGATACGCAGTATTTT. V gene TRBV5-1 combines with J gene TRBJ2-3, with TRBD2 matching 9 bases. From germline, CDR1 is SGHRS and CDR2 YFSETQ. The CDR3 sequence is 16 residues long. V shed 1 base and J 0 bases; nucleotides not matched to a gene: 3.

This chain connects TRBV6-2 or TRBV6-3 to TRBJ1-2; D possibly corresponds to TRBD1 (6 bases). Trimming stripped 2 bases from V and 6 bases from J, with 10 bases between. Germline V lookup: CDR1 MNHEY, CDR2 SVGEGT. The CDR3 is 13 amino acids. The CDR3 region is CASSYEGVDGYTF. In DNA form, the CDR3 reads TGTGCCAGCAGTTACGAGGGGGTCGATGGCTACACCTTC.

The rearrangement links TRBV6-1 to TRBJ2-1; the D is unclear. The V end lost 2 bases, the J end lost 4 bases, and 12 bases lay between the germline ends. In germline, CDR1 is MNHNS, CDR2 SASEGT. This CDR3 comprises 15 residues. The CDR3 loop is CASSERRQYYNEQFF. For the CDR3, the DNA is TGTGCCAGCAGTGAACGCAGACAATATTACAATGAGCAGTTCTTC.

This chain links TRBV7-2 with TRBJ2-7, with TRBD2 identical over 7 bases. This CDR3 contains 16 residues. Unmatched junction bases numbered 9, after V lost 1 base and J lost 3 bases. The germline V gene has CDR1 SGHTA and CDR2 FQGNSA. CDR3 residues: CASSLGVASGLYEQYF. The DNA of the CDR3 is TGTGCCAGCAGCTTAGGGGTGGCTAGCGGCCTCTACGAGCAGTACTTC.

This clone showed up just once. In DNA, the CDR3 is TGTGCCAGCAGCTTAGATAGATCACCCCTCCACTTT. It is translated as CASSLDRSPLHF. V gene TRBV7-9 combines with J gene TRBJ1-6; D remains unclear. CDR1 and CDR2 (germline): SEHNR, FQNEAQ (reference sequence). Between the trimmed V and J ends, which lost 1 base and 10 bases, there was a span of 5 bases. The CDR3 consists of 12 residues.

The chain joins TRBV14 to TRBJ1-1; no clear D gene. Germline V gene lookup returns CDR1 SGHDN and CDR2 FVKESK. The CDR3 loop spans 13 amino acids. V lost 4 bases and J lost 7, with 13 bases in between. CDR3 region: CASSPSRGGEAFF. CDR3 bases: TGTGCCAGCAGCCCATCTCGGGGTGGTGAAGCTTTCTTT.

V and J are TRBV19 and TRBJ1-4; the D is unclear. Per germline, CDR1 LNHDA and CDR2 SQIVND (reference sequence). The CDR3 sequence is 12 residues long. V lost 0 bases, J lost 8 bases, and 4 bases lay in between. CDR3 DNA: TGTGCCAGTAGTATAGATGAGGAAAAACTGTTTTTT. Amino acid sequence: CASSIDEEKLFF. Together with reference TRBV19 and TRBJ1-4, the CDR3 gives the full variable domain: DGGITQSPKYLFRKEGQNVTLSCEQNLNHDAMYWYRQDPGQGLRLIYYSQIVNDFQKGDIAEGYSVSREKKESFPLTVTSAQKNPTAFYLCASSIDEEKLFFGSGTQLSVL.

J is TRBJ1-5 and V is TRBV6-5, with D possibly being TRBD1 (5 bases). The germline gives CDR1 MNHEY, CDR2 SVGAGI. Trimming took 2 bases from V and 5 from J, leaving 10 bases between them. The CDR3 runs to 14 residues. CDR3 region: CASSYRQGYQPQHF. The CDR3 bases are TGTGCCAGCAGTTACCGGCAGGGCTATCAGCCCCAGCATTTT.

This clone is a singleton in its sample. The V and J genes are TRBV5-4 and TRBJ2-2; D uncertain. The V end lost 4 bases, the J end lost 4 bases, and 14 bases lay between the germline ends. The germline V gene encodes CDR1 SGHNT and CDR2 YYREEE (reference sequence). The CDR3 sequence is 15 residues long. The CDR3 loop is CASSPPRSGTGELFF. The CDR3 region has the DNA TGTGCCAGCAGCCCCCCGCGATCAGGCACCGGGGAGCTGTTTTTT.

The chain links TRBV7-3 to TRBJ2-1, with 15 bases fitting TRBD2. CDR3 length: 15 residues. Trimming cost V 5 bases and J 7 bases; bases outside gene matches: 3. In germline, CDR1 is SGHTA, CDR2 FQGTGA. The CDR3 loop reads CASSAGTSGGNEQFF. The CDR3 nucleotides are TGTGCCAGCAGCGCCGGGACTAGCGGGGGGAATGAGCAGTTCTTC. Using reference TRBV7-3 and TRBJ2-1 for the parts outside the CDR3, the full variable domain is GAGVSQTPSNKVTEKGKYVELRCDPISGHTALYWYRQSLGQGPEFLIYFQGTGAADDSGLPNDRFFAVRPEGSVSTLKIQRTERGDSAVYLCASSAGTSGGNEQFFGPGTRLTVL.

The V gene is TRBV4-1, the J gene TRBJ1-2; D is ambiguous. CDR1 is MGHRA and CDR2 is YSYEKL in the germline V gene. Trimming shortened V by 2 bases and J by 8 bases, and 18 bases separated the two germline ends. This CDR3 region has 15 residues. The CDR3 DNA reads as TGCGCCAGCAGCCAACCCGAAACCCAGGCGGGCGGCTACACCTTC. Protein: CASSQPETQAGGYTF.

V and J are TRBV19 and TRBJ2-4; possibly TRBD2 for D (6 bases). The V gene's germline CDR1 is LNHDA and CDR2 SQIVND (reference sequence). The CDR3 loop spans 16 amino acids. V was shortened by 3 bases and J by 5 bases, with 17 bases between the two germline ends. CDR3 loop: CASSINRGSRQNIQYF. DNA for the CDR3: TGTGCCAGTAGTATTAATCGGGGGTCTAGGCAAAACATTCAGTACTTC.

The chain carries TRBV7-3 and TRBJ2-1, with 11 bases matching TRBD1. From germline, CDR1 is SGHTA and CDR2 FQGTGA. The CDR3 runs to 17 residues. V gave up 1 base and J gave up 4 bases; unmatched junction bases: 6. The CDR3 DNA reads as TGTGCCAGCAGCTTAAGTCGGACAGGGGGCCCATACAATGAGCAGTTCTTC. Translation gives CASSLSRTGGPYNEQFF.

This clone came up once. The J gene is TRBJ1-1, the V gene TRBV3-1 (or the pseudogene TRBV3-2); D is perhaps TRBD1 (5 bases). The CDR3 is 15 amino acids. The germline V gene encodes CDR1 LGHDT and CDR2 YNNKEL (reference sequence). V was clipped by 0 bases and J by 8 bases, with 16 bases between them. CDR3 coding DNA: TGTGCCAGCAGCCAAGATTGGGGGGGGAGGGCGGAAGCTTTCTTT. As protein: CASSQDWGGRAEAFF.

V and J are TRBV12-5 and TRBJ1-2, with D possibly TRBD1 on 5 matching bases. Germline CDR1 is LGHNT and CDR2 is FRNRAP. Trimming removed 2 bases at V and 8 bases at J, with 9 bases between. This CDR3 is 12 amino acids long. The DNA for the CDR3 is TGTGCTAGTGGTTTGCAGGGAACGGGCTACACCTTC. It codes for CASGLQGTGYTF.